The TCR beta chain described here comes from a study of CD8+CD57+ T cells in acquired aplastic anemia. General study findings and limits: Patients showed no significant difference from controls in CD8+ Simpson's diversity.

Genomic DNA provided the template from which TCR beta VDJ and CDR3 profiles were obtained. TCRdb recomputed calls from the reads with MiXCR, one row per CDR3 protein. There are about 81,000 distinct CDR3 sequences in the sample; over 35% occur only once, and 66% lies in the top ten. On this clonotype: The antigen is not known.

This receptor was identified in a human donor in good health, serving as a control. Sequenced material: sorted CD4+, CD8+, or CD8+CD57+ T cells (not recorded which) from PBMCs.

CDR3 residues: CASGLEVYSNQPQHF. CDR3 nucleotides: TGTGCCAGCGGACTTGAGGTCTATAGCAATCAGCCCCAGCATTTT. V gene TRBV27 combines with J gene TRBJ1-5; no firm D call. This CDR3 region has 15 residues. V was cut by 8 bases and J by 0 bases, with 14 bases left in between. Germline CDR1 and CDR2: MNHEY and SMNVEV (reference sequence).